A single sample is the source of the 13 T cell receptor beta chains below, sequenced in a study of blood T cell repertoires in COVID-19. Clones were sequenced by immunoSEQ multiplex PCR, and TCRdb holds only the in-frame ones, with some missing. The sample includes around 450,000 clones, around 91% of them seen just once. Sequenced sample: PBMCs or T cells enriched from blood (not recorded which). The receptors here all came from a man aged 18-30 years who had recovered from COVID-19.

The V and J genes are TRBV9 and TRBJ2-1; 10 bases map to TRBD2. CDR3 length: 15 residues. CDR1 is SGDLS and CDR2 is YYNGEE in the germline V gene. V trimming: 4 bases; J trimming: 4 bases; junction bases outside the gene matches: 5. The CDR3 nucleotides are TGTGCCAGCAGCTCAAAGCGGGAGGGGTACAATGAGCAGTTCTTC. This encodes CASSSKREGYNEQFF.

To note about this clone: Relative to the germline gene, one junction end is altered; a read error may explain this. The rearrangement uses TRBV28 and TRBJ2-7, with 9 bases fitting TRBD2. CDR1 and CDR2 (germline): MDHEN, SYDVKM. This CDR3 has 13 residues. The CDR3 nucleotides are TGTGCCAGCAGTCCCCAGGGACTAGCCACGAGAAGATTC. Translating it yields CASSPQGLATRRF.

The V and J genes are TRBV28 and TRBJ2-7, with 9 nucleotides matching TRBD1. The junction had 8 bases not matched to a gene; V was cut back by 3 bases and J by 2 bases. Germline V lookup: CDR1 MDHEN, CDR2 SYDVKM. The CDR3 contains 16 residues. CDR3 bases: TGTGCCAGCAGTTTCCTCCGGGACAGGGACCCCTACGAGCAGTACTTC. It yields the protein CASSFLRDRDPYEQYF.

The chain joins TRBV7-9 to TRBJ2-2; TRBD2 agrees at 13 bases. Germline values: CDR1 SEHNR, CDR2 FQNEAQ (reference sequence). V shed 10 bases, J shed 0 bases, and the junction held 5 bases outside the gene matches. The CDR3 has 16 residues. CDR3 protein: CATGLAGVPNTGELFF. DNA of the CDR3: TGTGCCACCGGACTAGCGGGAGTCCCGAACACCGGGGAGCTGTTTTTT.

The rearrangement links TRBV9 to TRBJ1-4; TRBD1 matches at 7 bases. Looked up from germline, CDR1 is SGDLS and CDR2 is YYNGEE. The CDR3 sequence is 15 residues long. Trimming cost V 2 bases and J 8 bases; bases outside gene matches: 9. The CDR3 DNA sequence: TGTGCCAGCAGCGTGACGGGACAGACGTTGGAAAAACTGTTTTTT. Its protein is CASSVTGQTLEKLFF. The full variable domain, in which reference TRBV9 and TRBJ1-4 provide the parts outside the CDR3, is DSGVTQTPKHLITATGQRVTLRCSPRSGDLSVYWYQQSLDQGLQFLIQYYNGEERAKGNILERFSAQQFPDLHSELNLSSLELGDSALYFCASSVTGQTLEKLFFGSGTQLSVL.

The chain links TRBV10-2 to TRBJ2-3, with 7 bases identical to TRBD1. The germline V gene encodes CDR1 WSHSY and CDR2 SAAADI. V shed 3 bases and J 7 bases; nucleotides not matched to a gene: 10. The CDR3 totals 15 residues. The CDR3 region is CASSDSGQPLNTQYF. Written as DNA, the CDR3 is TGCGCCAGCAGTGATTCGGGACAGCCACTTAATACGCAGTATTTT.

The chain uses TRBV12-3 or TRBV12-4 and TRBJ1-6, with D unresolved. Trimming left V 3 bases short and J 6 bases short, with 6 bases between. The CDR3 sequence is 13 residues long. The DNA of the CDR3 is TGTGCCAGCAGTTTTTCGGGTAATTCACCCCTCCACTTT. Amino acids: CASSFSGNSPLHF.

The V gene is TRBV10-1, the J gene TRBJ2-7, with 8 bases lining up with TRBD2. This CDR3 is 15 amino acids long. V dropped 0 bases and J dropped 4; count of bases not matched to a gene: 5. Germline V lookup: CDR1 WNHNN, CDR2 SYGVQD (reference sequence). CDR3: CASSESGGRNYEQYF. CDR3 in DNA: TGCGCCAGCAGTGAGTCGGGCGGGAGGAATTACGAGCAGTACTTC.

The J gene is TRBJ1-6, the V gene TRBV11-2; a weak D match, TRBD1 (5 bases). The CDR3 length is 15 residues. The germline V gene has CDR1 SGHAT and CDR2 FQNNGV. With 4 bases removed from V and 10 bases from J, the gap between germline ends came to 17 bases. CDR3 sequence: CASSSMGRGGSPLHF. For the CDR3, the DNA is TGTGCCAGCAGCTCCATGGGGAGGGGCGGGTCACCCCTCCACTTT.

The chain has TRBV2 and TRBJ2-7; a weak D match, TRBD1 (5 bases). V shed 6 bases and J shed 0 bases, with 9 bases lying between them. The CDR3 runs to 13 residues. The germline V gene encodes CDR1 SNHLY and CDR2 FYNNEI. CDR3 in amino acids: CASRTVPSYEQYF. The DNA for the CDR3 is TGTGCCAGCAGGACAGTCCCCTCCTACGAGCAGTACTTC.

In regard to this clone: An end of the junction does not agree with germline; a read error may underlie this. The CDR3 here is CASSLGPEIKF. The DNA for the CDR3 is TGTGCCAGCAGTTTAGGGCCCGAGATAAAGTTC. The chain links TRBV28 to TRBJ2-7, with D unresolved. CDR3 length equals 11 residues. Per germline, CDR1 MDHEN and CDR2 SYDVKM.

The chain couples TRBV19 to TRBJ1-1; unclear D gene. The germline CDR1 and CDR2 sequences are LNHDA and SQIVND (reference sequence). V was trimmed by 11 bases and J by 7 bases, leaving 20 bases between them. There are 13 residues in the CDR3. As DNA, the CDR3 is TGTGCCGCAACGAGCGGCGGTACAGTTGAAGCTTTCTTT. It codes for CAATSGGTVEAFF.

The chain carries TRBV7-2 and TRBJ2-1; D call uncertain. V lost 2 bases, J lost 3 bases, and 5 bases lay in between. In germline, CDR1 is SGHTA, CDR2 FQGNSA. The CDR3 runs 13 residues. CDR3 sequence reads: CASSLPSYNEQFF. The CDR3 nucleotides are TGTGCCAGCAGCTTACCTAGCTACAATGAGCAGTTCTTC.